These T cell receptor beta chains were read from a single sample in a study of early T cells in non-severe SARS-CoV-2 infection. TCRdb re-derived calls from the 5' RACE reads in MiXCR, one entry per CDR3 protein. This sample has about 59,000 distinct CDR3 sequences, with about 13% found just once. Here the sequenced sample was whole blood, taken at baseline. The receptors shown here come from an adult who was a healthcare worker with PCR-confirmed SARS-CoV-2 infection or an uninfected control (not recorded which). Each CDR3 is given with its conserved first and last residue. D genes are given only for firm matches. Clone size, where shown, is once, few, many, or a class for clones that have expanded.

>TRBD1|TRBJ2-7|few|TRBV4-1
TGCGCCAGCAGCCAACGGGACAGGGACCCCTACGAGCAGTACTTC
CASSQRDRDPYEQYF
>TRBD1|TRBJ2-7|.|TRBV18
TGTGCCAGCTCACCACCGGTTGGGCAGGGGGCGATGAAGACCTACGAGCAGTACTTC
CASSPPVGQGAMKTYEQYF
>TRBD2|TRBJ2-3|few|TRBV6-6
TGTGCCAGCAGTAGTCCGGGACTAGCGGGGGGGCCGGTAACGGATACGCAGTATTTT
CASSSPGLAGGPVTDTQYF
>TRBD1|TRBJ2-7|many|TRBV10-3
TGTGCCAGTGGACAGGGGGCCGACGAGCAGTACTTC
CASGQGADEQYF
>TRBD1|TRBJ1-4|few|TRBV4-2
TGTGCCAGCAGCCAAGCAATAAGGGACAGGTTCCTCTTT
CASSQAIRDRFLF
>TRBD1|TRBJ2-3|few|TRBV9
TGTGCCAGCAGCGTGAGACAGGGCAGTGAATCGGGTTCGGCGCAGTATTTT
CASSVRQGSESGSAQYF
>.|TRBJ1-2|few|TRBV12-3/TRBV12-4
TGTGCCAGCAGTTTAGCGCCCCAGGGGAGCTATGGCTACACCTTC
CASSLAPQGSYGYTF
>.|TRBJ2-5|many|TRBV10-3
TGTGCCATCAGTGCCGCGACTGGAATTGAAGAGACCCAGTACTTC
CAISAATGIEETQYF
>.|TRBJ2-6|.|TRBV4-3
TGCGCCAGCAGCCAAGATACGGGCGGGGCCAACGTCCTGACTTTC
CASSQDTGGANVLTF
>TRBD1|TRBJ2-7|.|TRBV11-3
TGTGCCAGCAGTTTCCCCCGGACAGGGGTTGACGAGCAGTACTTC
CASSFPRTGVDEQYF